This T cell receptor beta chain was recorded in a study of cytomegalovirus exposure and HLA in healthy donors. Study at large: The roughly 130 validation repertoires used the same platform as the 600 to 750 first-cohort repertoires (as reported by a later analysis).

Concerning this clone itself: Antigen specificity is unknown.

The table came from immunoSEQ multiplex PCR; TCRdb's copy has only in-frame clones and leaves some out. The data contain about 240,000 clones, approximately 86% of them singletons. From the roughly 120-subject validation cohort, which was separate from the roughly 700-subject first cohort, the donors were drawn. The germline V gene has CDR1 SGHNT and CDR2 YENEEA. CDR3 length equals 15 residues. Trimming removed 2 bases at V and 2 bases at J, with 7 bases between. Study results and limitations: Associated with cytomegalovirus, according to the listing, were around 160 TCR beta chains.

The chain employs TRBV11-3 and TRBJ2-6; D is possibly TRBD2 (5 bases). Material for sequencing was PBMCs. The receptor comes from a young woman in good health and CMV-seropositive. Here the CDR3 reads CASSLSGTGANVLTF. The CDR3 DNA reads as TGTGCCAGCAGCTTATCGGGGACTGGGGCCAACGTCCTGACTTTC.